This is a list of T cell receptor beta chains from one sample in a study of blood T cells in healthy people across ages. One entry per CDR3 protein results from TCRdb running MiXCR on the 5' RACE reads. The repertoire holds 600,000 to 1,000,000 distinct CDR3 sequences, with about three fifths as singletons. The specimen sequenced was blood. These receptors were obtained from a man aged 30 to 45 in good health. Each CDR3 is given with its conserved first and last residue.

TRBJ2-1 | TRBV6-2/TRBV6-3 | CACSSLADLSYEQFF
TRBJ2-1 | TRBV2 | CASGGGVQFF
TRBJ2-3 | TRBV7-3 | CASSPSGTPYTQYF
TRBJ2-7 | TRBV20-1 | CSAKNGLSYEQYF
TRBJ1-1 | TRBV16 | CASSRGTGSHYTEAFF
TRBJ2-7 | TRBV29-1 | CSVRAQGQGAYEQYF
TRBJ2-3 | TRBV12-3/TRBV12-4 | CASAAPSRGLTDTQYF
TRBJ2-1 | TRBV10-3 | CAISDSSGEQFF
TRBJ2-3 | TRBV5-1 | CASSLTSGDPRQDTQYF
TRBJ2-7 | TRBV7-9 | CASSGSRNQISQQYF
TRBJ2-1 | TRBV29-1 | CSVGILWGNEQFF
TRBJ1-5 | TRBV28 | CASSFEDDQPQHF
TRBJ2-4 | TRBV20-1 | CSAAGTGSYGQYF
TRBJ2-1 | TRBV25-1 | CASSGTSGRPYYNEQFF
TRBJ2-1 | TRBV5-1 | CASSLGVLTGARDEQFF
TRBJ2-4 | TRBV27 | CASSLSGLAKNIQYF
TRBJ2-6 | TRBV7-9 | CASSGTGATGANVLTF
TRBJ2-1 | TRBV21-1 | CASSKVRGLAGLWAYNEQFF
TRBJ2-1 | TRBV12-3/TRBV12-4 | CASRGGVLYSYNEQFF
TRBJ2-7 | TRBV5-5 | CASSSWTRGYNEQYF
TRBJ2-6 | TRBV18 | CASSPQRSASGANVLTF
TRBJ2-3 | TRBV14 | CASSHLGAGLPTDTQYF
TRBJ2-1 | TRBV20-1 | CSARSGTDYNEQFF
TRBJ1-2 | TRBV5-1 | CASSLDLQDRGRFGYTF